This T cell receptor (beta chain) was observed in a study of blood T cell repertoires in COVID-19. There are 13 residues in the CDR3. Trimming removed 2 bases at V and 8 bases at J, with 12 bases between. CDR1 and CDR2 (germline): MDHEN, SYDVKM. Sequencing used immunoSEQ multiplex PCR; TCRdb keeps in-frame clones, though not all of them. The sample comprises approximately 84,000 clones, roughly 85% of which are singletons, and 15% to 20% rests with the top ten. The chain couples TRBV28 to TRBJ1-1; D call uncertain. This TCR derives from a human donor in a cohort sampled during active COVID-19. Sequenced: peripheral blood. CDR3 bases: TGTGCCAGCAGTTTAGGGAGGGAGAGGGAAGCTTTCTTT. Its protein product is CASSLGREREAFF.